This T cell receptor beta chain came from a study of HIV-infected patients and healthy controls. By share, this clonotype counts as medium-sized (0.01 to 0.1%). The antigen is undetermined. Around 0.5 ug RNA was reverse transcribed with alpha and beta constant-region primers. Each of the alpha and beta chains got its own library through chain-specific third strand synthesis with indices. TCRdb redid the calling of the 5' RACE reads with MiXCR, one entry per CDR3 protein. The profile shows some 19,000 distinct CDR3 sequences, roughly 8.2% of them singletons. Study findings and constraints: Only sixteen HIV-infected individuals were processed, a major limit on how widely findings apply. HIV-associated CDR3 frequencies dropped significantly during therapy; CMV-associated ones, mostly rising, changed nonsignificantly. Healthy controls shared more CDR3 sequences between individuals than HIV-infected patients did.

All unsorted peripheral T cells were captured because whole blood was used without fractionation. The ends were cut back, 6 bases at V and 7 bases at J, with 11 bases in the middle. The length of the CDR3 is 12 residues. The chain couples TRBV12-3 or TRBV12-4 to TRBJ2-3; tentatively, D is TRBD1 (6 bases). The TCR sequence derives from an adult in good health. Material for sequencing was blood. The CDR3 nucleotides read TGTGCCAGCAGCCTACAGGGTCATACGCAGTATTTT. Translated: CASSLQGHTQYF.